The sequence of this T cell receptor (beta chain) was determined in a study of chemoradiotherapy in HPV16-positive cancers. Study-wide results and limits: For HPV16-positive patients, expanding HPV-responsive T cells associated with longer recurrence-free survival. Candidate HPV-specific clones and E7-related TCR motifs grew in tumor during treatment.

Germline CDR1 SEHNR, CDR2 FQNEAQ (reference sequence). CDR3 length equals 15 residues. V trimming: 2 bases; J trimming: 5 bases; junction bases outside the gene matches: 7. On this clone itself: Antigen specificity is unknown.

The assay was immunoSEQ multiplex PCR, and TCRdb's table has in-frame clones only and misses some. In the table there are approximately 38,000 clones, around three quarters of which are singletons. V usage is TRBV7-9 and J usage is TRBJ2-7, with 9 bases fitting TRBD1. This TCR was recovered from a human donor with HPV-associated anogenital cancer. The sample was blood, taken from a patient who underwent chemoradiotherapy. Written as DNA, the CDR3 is TGTGCCAGCAGCTTAATGGGACAGGGTTTAGACGAGCAGTACTTC. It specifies CASSLMGQGLDEQYF.